Listed here are 5 T cell receptor beta chains from one sample, sequenced in a study of OX40 agonist ivuxolimab in advanced cancers. The assay was immunoSEQ multiplex PCR, and TCRdb's table has in-frame clones only and misses some. The table has approximately 66,000 clones, 88% seen once; the top ten hold 0.5% to 0.6%. Sequenced here: CD4+ or CD8+ T cells sorted from blood, sampled in a trial of the OX40 agonist ivuxolimab. The source is an adult with an advanced solid tumor such as melanoma, head and neck, liver or kidney cancer.

The chain uses TRBV5-6 and TRBJ2-7; TRBD2 aligns across 8 bases. V shed 7 bases and J 5 bases; nucleotides not matched to a gene: 14. The CDR3 runs 15 residues. The germline V gene encodes CDR1 SGHDT and CDR2 YYEEEE. The CDR3: CASDRNDRGGDEQYF. The DNA for the CDR3 is TGTGCCAGCGATCGTAACGATCGGGGGGGAGACGAGCAGTACTTC.

CDR3 sequence reads: CASSQQGMGAPQHF. The CDR3 bases are TGTGCCAGCAGCCAGCAGGGTATGGGGGCGCCCCAGCATTTT. The V gene is TRBV2, the J gene TRBJ1-5, with a possible D match to TRBD1 (6 bases). Germline V gene lookup returns CDR1 SNHLY and CDR2 FYNNEI. CDR3 length: 14 residues. Trimming took 6 bases from V and 9 from J, leaving 18 bases between them. The variable domain in full, with the rest retrieved from reference TRBV2 and TRBJ1-5, is EPEVTQTPSHQVTQMGQEVILRCVPISNHLYFYWYRQILGQKVEFLVSFYNNEISEKSEIFDDQFSVERPDGSNFTLKIRSTKLEDSAMYFCASSQQGMGAPQHFGDGTRLSIL.

The gene calls are TRBV5-4 and TRBJ2-7; 9 bases agree with TRBD1. V lost 4 bases to trimming and J lost 1 base; unmatched junction nucleotides: 6. This CDR3 comprises 15 residues. The germline V gene has CDR1 SGHNT and CDR2 YYREEE (reference sequence). The CDR3 DNA reads TGTGCCAGCAGCCCCGGGGGACAGGGTTCCTACGAGCAGTACTTC. The encoded protein is CASSPGGQGSYEQYF.

J is TRBJ1-2 and V is TRBV5-1; 8 bases match TRBD1. The CDR3 contains 18 residues. Per germline, CDR1 SGHRS and CDR2 YFSETQ. Trimming removed 0 bases from V and 4 bases from J; junction bases left unmatched: 14. The CDR3 DNA follows: TGCGCCAGCAGCTTGGGGCAGGACAGGGTTGGGTTCGGCTATGGCTACACCTTC. As protein: CASSLGQDRVGFGYGYTF. Based on the CDR3 plus reference TRBV5-1 and TRBJ1-2, the full variable domain is KAGVTQTPRYLIKTRGQQVTLSCSPISGHRSVSWYQQTPGQGLQFLFEYFSETQRNKGNFPGRFSGRQFSNSRSEMNVSTLELGDSALYLCASSLGQDRVGFGYGYTFGSGTRLTVV.

The chain has TRBV30 and TRBJ1-6; TRBD1 is a possible D gene (5 bases). Germline V gene lookup returns CDR1 GTSNPN and CDR2 SVGIG (reference sequence). Trimming took 0 bases from V and 9 from J, leaving 15 bases between them. The CDR3 extends over 15 amino acids. The CDR3 bases are TGTGCCTGGAGTGTGGGGGGTGGGGACGCTTCACCCCTCCACTTT. Protein sequence: CAWSVGGGDASPLHF.